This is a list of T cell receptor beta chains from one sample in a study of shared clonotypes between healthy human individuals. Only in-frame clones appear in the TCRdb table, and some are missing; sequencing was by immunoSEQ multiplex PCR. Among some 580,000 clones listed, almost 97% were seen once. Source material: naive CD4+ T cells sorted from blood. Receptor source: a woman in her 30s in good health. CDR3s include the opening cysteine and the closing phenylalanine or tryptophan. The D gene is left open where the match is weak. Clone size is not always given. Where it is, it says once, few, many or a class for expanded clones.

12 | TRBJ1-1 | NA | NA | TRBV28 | CASSAGYTEAFF | TGTGCCAGCAGTGCAGGGTATACTGAAGCTTTCTTT
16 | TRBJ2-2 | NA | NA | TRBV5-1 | CASSAWQGINTGELFF | TGCGCCAGCAGCGCTTGGCAGGGGATTAACACCGGGGAGCTGTTTTTT
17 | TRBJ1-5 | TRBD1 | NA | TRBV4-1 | CASSQDSTGWGGQPQHF | TGCGCCAGCAGCCAAGATTCGACAGGGTGGGGCGGCCAGCCCCAGCATTTT
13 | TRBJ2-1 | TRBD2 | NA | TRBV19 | CASRLAENNEQFF | TGTGCCAGTCGACTAGCGGAAAACAATGAGCAGTTCTTC
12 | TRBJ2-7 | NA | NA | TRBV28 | CASSFMSHEQYF | TGTGCCAGCAGTTTTATGTCCCACGAGCAGTACTTC
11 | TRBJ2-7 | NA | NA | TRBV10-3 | CAISSTYEQYF | TGTGCCATCAGTAGTACCTACGAGCAGTACTTC
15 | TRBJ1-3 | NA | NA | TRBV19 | CASNDGGAGRNTIYF | TGTGCCAGTAATGATGGGGGGGCAGGGCGAAACACCATATATTTT
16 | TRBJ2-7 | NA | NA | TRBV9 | CASSPGLFSTLYEQYF | TGTGCCAGCAGCCCGGGACTGTTTAGTACCCTCTACGAGCAGTACTTC
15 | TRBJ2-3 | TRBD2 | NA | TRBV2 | CASKRTSGSPDTQYF | TGTGCCAGCAAAAGGACTAGCGGGAGCCCAGATACGCAGTATTTT
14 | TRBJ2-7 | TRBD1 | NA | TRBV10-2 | CASKPGQGRYEQYF | TGCGCCAGCAAGCCGGGACAGGGGAGGTACGAGCAGTACTTC
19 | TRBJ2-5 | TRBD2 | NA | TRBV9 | CASSEQGTGTSGSRETQYF | TGTGCCAGCAGCGAACAGGGAACGGGGACTAGCGGGAGTCGGGAGACCCAGTACTTC
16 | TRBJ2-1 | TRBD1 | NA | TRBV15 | CATSTSGWTGGSEQFF | TGTGCCACCAGCACTTCCGGTTGGACAGGGGGGTCTGAGCAGTTCTTC
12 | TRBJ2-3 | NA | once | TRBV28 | CASAGGTDTQYF | TGTGCCAGCGCAGGGGGCACAGATACGCAGTATTTT
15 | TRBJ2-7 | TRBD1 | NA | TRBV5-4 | CASSGADRSYYEQYF | TGTGCCAGCAGCGGGGCGGACAGGTCCTATTACGAGCAGTACTTC
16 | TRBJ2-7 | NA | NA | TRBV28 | CASSTPLGGGSYEQYF | TGTGCCAGCAGCACCCCATTGGGCGGTGGGTCCTACGAGCAGTACTTC
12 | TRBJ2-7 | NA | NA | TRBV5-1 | CASSLVGGEQYF | TGCGCCAGCAGCTTGGTCGGAGGCGAGCAGTACTTC
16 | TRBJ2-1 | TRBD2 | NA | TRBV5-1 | CASSLAPLAGGNEQFF | TGCGCCAGCAGCTTGGCCCCCCTAGCGGGGGGTAATGAGCAGTTCTTC
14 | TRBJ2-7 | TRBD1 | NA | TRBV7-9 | CASSLARGLNEQYF | TGTGCCAGCAGCTTAGCCAGGGGGCTGAACGAGCAGTACTTC
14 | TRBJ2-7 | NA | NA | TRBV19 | CASSNLGGGYEQYF | TGTGCCAGTAGTAACCTCGGGGGCGGCTACGAGCAGTACTTC
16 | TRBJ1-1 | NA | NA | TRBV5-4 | CASSLGIWERNTEAFF | TGTGCCAGCAGCTTGGGGATTTGGGAACGTAACACTGAAGCTTTCTTT
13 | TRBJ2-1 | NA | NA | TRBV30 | CAWTKGGYNEQFF | TGTGCCTGGACCAAGGGGGGCTACAATGAGCAGTTCTTC
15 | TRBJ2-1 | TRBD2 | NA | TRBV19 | CASSTGTSGGNEQFF | TGTGCCAGTAGTACAGGGACTAGCGGGGGCAATGAGCAGTTCTTC
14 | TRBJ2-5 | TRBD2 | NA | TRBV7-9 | CASSGDYHQETQYF | TGTGCCAGCAGCGGGGACTACCACCAGGAGACCCAGTACTTC
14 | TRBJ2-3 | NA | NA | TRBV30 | CAWSVGLTADTQYF | TGTGCCTGGAGTGTTGGTCTTACGGCAGATACGCAGTATTTT
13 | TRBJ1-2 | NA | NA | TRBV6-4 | CAKGTLSAYGYTF | TGTGCCAAGGGGACTCTAAGCGCTTATGGCTACACCTTC
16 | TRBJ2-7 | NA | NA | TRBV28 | CASSFLTLGLNYEQYF | TGTGCCAGCAGTTTTTTAACATTAGGACTGAACTACGAGCAGTACTTC
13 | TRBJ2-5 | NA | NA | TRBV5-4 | CASSLAYQETQYF | TGTGCCAGCAGCTTAGCGTACCAAGAGACCCAGTACTTC
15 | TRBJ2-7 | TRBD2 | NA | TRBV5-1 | CASSPEAGVSYEQYF | TGCGCCAGCAGCCCGGAAGCGGGAGTTAGCTACGAGCAGTACTTC
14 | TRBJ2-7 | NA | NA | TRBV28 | CASGMLGFAYEQYF | TGTGCCAGTGGGATGTTGGGCTTCGCCTACGAGCAGTACTTC
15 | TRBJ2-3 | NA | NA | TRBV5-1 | CASSLSVELTDTQYF | TGCGCCAGCAGCTTGTCGGTAGAACTCACAGATACGCAGTATTTT